The 25 T cell receptor beta chains in this list originate from one sample, sequenced in a study of T cells expressing NK-cell markers. With the 5' RACE reads reprocessed, TCRdb shows one record per CDR3 protein and no DNA. Here the sample table reports roughly 390,000 distinct CDR3 sequences. Sequencing used blood T cells: a sorted CD56 or NKG2C T cell subset, CD4+ or CD8+ T cells, or bulk PBMC T cells (not recorded which). These receptors were taken from a woman aged 50 to 65 in good health.

This rearrangement joins TRBV20-1 to TRBJ2-5. Germline loops: CDR1 DFQATT, CDR2 SNEGSKA (reference sequence). The CDR3 contains 12 residues. The CDR3 reads CSARLMGETQYF.

The genes are TRBV5-1 and TRBJ2-3; TCRdb's D call of TRBD2 is untestable without DNA. The CDR3 runs 15 residues. The germline gives CDR1 SGHRS, CDR2 YFSETQ. CDR3 region: CASSLAGGSTDTQYF.

The J gene is TRBJ2-5, the V gene TRBV10-3; there is no DNA to check the TCRdb D call of TRBD1. The CDR3 covers 15 residues. The germline CDR1 and CDR2 sequences are ENHRY and SYGVKD. CDR3 sequence: CAIKGDRGDQETQYF.

The chain uses TRBV5-5 and TRBJ2-1. This CDR3 region has 14 residues. Germline CDR1 and CDR2: SGHKS and YYEKEE (reference sequence). The CDR3 region is CASRLLGVHNEQFF.

The J gene is TRBJ1-1, the V gene TRBV5-1; TCRdb proposes TRBD1, but this gene call is untestable without DNA. The CDR3 covers 14 residues. The V gene's germline CDR1 is SGHRS and CDR2 YFSETQ. The CDR3: CASSARTVNTEAFF.

Here the CDR3 reads CASSPRLAGGPARTGELFF. This chain links TRBV6-5 with TRBJ2-2; the D gene TCRdb calls, TRBD2, cannot be checked with no DNA. CDR1 and CDR2 (germline): MNHEY, SVGAGI. The CDR3 loop spans 19 amino acids.

The chain is built from TRBV29-1 and TRBJ1-1; checking the TCRdb D call of TRBD1 is not possible without DNA. The CDR3 has 13 amino acids. Germline V gene data show CDR1 as SQVTM and CDR2 as ANQGSEA. The CDR3 sequence is CSVDRDGATEAFF.

The chain joins TRBV12-3 or TRBV12-4 to TRBJ2-4; TCRdb names TRBD2, which stays unverified in the absence of DNA. The CDR3 extends over 16 amino acids. The CDR3 here is CASSVGLAGAKNIQYF.

The gene calls are TRBV20-1 and TRBJ2-3; the TRBD2 assignment by TCRdb is unverifiable without DNA. CDR1 and CDR2 (germline): DFQATT, SNEGSKA (reference sequence). This CDR3 contains 16 residues. The CDR3 here is CSARPLGRGRTDTQYF.

The chain couples TRBV5-1 to TRBJ1-3. Looked up from germline, CDR1 is SGHRS and CDR2 is YFSETQ. This CDR3 region has 15 residues. This CDR3 reads CASSLSDYSGNTIYF.

The chain employs TRBV20-1 and TRBJ2-1; TCRdb gives TRBD2 as the D gene, but with no DNA this cannot be confirmed. The CDR3 covers 16 residues. CDR1 is DFQATT, CDR2 SNEGSKA, per germline (reference sequence). CDR3: CSASHPGTPTPNQQFF.

This chain links TRBV11-2 with TRBJ2-1; TCRdb gives TRBD2 as the D gene, but with no DNA this cannot be confirmed. Germline V lookup: CDR1 SGHAT, CDR2 FQNNGV. The CDR3 consists of 20 residues. CDR3 amino acids: CASSGYGGLAGSAAWNEQFF.

This chain connects TRBV12-3 or TRBV12-4 to TRBJ2-7. The CDR3 is 13 amino acids. The CDR3 protein is CASSLIGLPTQYF.

The chain combines TRBV12-3 or TRBV12-4 with TRBJ2-3; no DNA is available, so the TRBD2 call from TCRdb remains unchecked. The CDR3 totals 15 residues. The CDR3 region is CASIRAGGRTDTQYF.

V is TRBV30 and J is TRBJ1-5; TCRdb's D call, TRBD1, is unchecked because there is no DNA. CDR1 is GTSNPN and CDR2 is SVGIG in the germline V gene (reference sequence). The CDR3 length is 15 residues. The CDR3 sequence is CAWSPGLTGIQPQHF.

The chain links TRBV24-1 to TRBJ2-1; TCRdb picks TRBD2, but there is no DNA to check that call. The CDR3 totals 13 residues. Germline V CDR1 and CDR2: KGHDR, SFDVKD. The CDR3 loop is CATSGGRDNEQFF.

The J gene is TRBJ2-3, the V gene TRBV12-3 or TRBV12-4; TCRdb selects TRBD1, and the lack of DNA leaves this call unchecked. This CDR3 comprises 16 residues. CDR3 sequence: CASSFDPGRSTDTQYF.

CDR3: CASSNQGLPLHF. This chain joins TRBV5-1 and TRBJ1-6. Germline V lookup: CDR1 SGHRS, CDR2 YFSETQ. The CDR3 has 12 amino acids. Using reference TRBV5-1 and TRBJ1-6 for the parts outside the CDR3, the full variable domain is KAGVTQTPRYLIKTRGQQVTLSCSPISGHRSVSWYQQTPGQGLQFLFEYFSETQRNKGNFPGRFSGRQFSNSRSEMNVSTLELGDSALYLCASSNQGLPLHFGNGTRLTVT.

The chain combines TRBV6-4 with TRBJ2-2; checking the TCRdb D call of TRBD2 is not possible without DNA. This CDR3 spans 14 amino acids. Germline CDR1 reads MRHNA; CDR2 reads SNTAGT. The CDR3: CASNDGLAGGELFF.

CDR3 residues: CASSIGVAGVSGEQFF. The rearrangement links TRBV19 to TRBJ2-1; checking the TCRdb D call of TRBD2 is not possible without DNA. The CDR3 runs 16 residues. Germline CDR1 and CDR2: LNHDA and SQIVND (reference sequence).

The rearrangement links TRBV5-5 to TRBJ2-5; TCRdb outputs TRBD1, but without DNA this stays unchecked. Germline loops: CDR1 SGHKS, CDR2 YYEKEE (reference sequence). CDR3 length: 17 residues. This CDR3 is CASSFRQGARSQETQYF.

This chain joins TRBV5-1 and TRBJ1-3; TCRdb calls TRBD1, which cannot be checked without DNA. Germline-derived CDR1 and CDR2 are SGHRS and YFSETQ. The CDR3 sequence is 17 residues long. The CDR3 region is CASSPGDSTLSGNTIYF.

The CDR3 region is CSVEVRTGQPQHF. The chain is built from TRBV29-1 and TRBJ1-5; the TCRdb D gene call, TRBD1, has no DNA to confirm it. The CDR3 has 13 amino acids. Germline CDR1 and CDR2: SQVTM and ANQGSEA.

The chain joins TRBV27 to TRBJ2-1; the D gene TCRdb calls, TRBD2, cannot be checked with no DNA. Per the germline V gene, CDR1 is MNHEY and CDR2 is SMNVEV (reference sequence). The CDR3 is 17 residues long. The CDR3 protein is CASSLYEGLAGYNEQFF.

This chain joins TRBV20-1 and TRBJ2-5; the TCRdb D gene call, TRBD2, has no DNA to confirm it. CDR1 is DFQATT and CDR2 is SNEGSKA in the germline V gene (reference sequence). This CDR3 is built from 15 residues. CDR3 residues: CSASSGGGGGETQYF.